One sample yielded the 32 T cell receptor beta chains listed below, sequenced in a study of T cells after yellow fever vaccination. TCRdb redid the calling of the 5' RACE reads with MiXCR, one entry per CDR3 protein. This sample yields roughly 330,000 distinct CDR3 sequences, of which 3% to 4.5% are seen a single time; roughly a quarter belongs to the top ten. Sequencing used PBMCs, obtained 5 days after the yellow fever booster vaccination. All receptors come from a man aged 18 to 30 who received the YFV17D yellow fever vaccine.

This clonotype was found a few times. V usage is TRBV5-4 and J usage is TRBJ2-5; the D is unclear. Deletions cut 4 bases from V and 1 base from J, with 11 bases between. Germline V gene data show CDR1 as SGHNT and CDR2 as YYREEE (reference sequence). The CDR3 is 14 residues long. The CDR3 DNA is TGTGCCAGCAGCCCACTTCCAATCCAAGAGACCCAGTACTTC. Residues: CASSPLPIQETQYF.

The chain uses TRBV20-1 and TRBJ2-7; TRBD2 agrees at 9 bases. Germline V gene data show CDR1 as DFQATT and CDR2 as SNEGSKA (reference sequence). The CDR3 covers 15 residues. Germline trimming cut 1 base from V and 6 bases from J; bases unmatched to any gene: 10. The CDR3 DNA sequence: TGCAGTGCTAGAGTTGCGGGGGGGCCCCTAATCGAGCAGTACTTC. It is translated as CSARVAGGPLIEQYF.

The V call is TRBV9, the J call TRBJ2-3, with 9 bases aligning to TRBD2. Trimming at V came to 4 bases and at J to 6 bases, leaving 9 bases not matched to a gene. The germline V gene encodes CDR1 SGDLS and CDR2 YYNGEE. The CDR3 runs 15 residues. This CDR3 is CASSPSGVTTDTQYF. CDR3 DNA: TGTGCCAGCAGCCCTAGCGGGGTTACGACCGATACGCAGTATTTT.

This chain links TRBV4-3 with TRBJ2-3, with D perhaps given as TRBD1 or TRBD2 (5 bases each). This CDR3 comprises 15 residues. With 3 bases removed from V and 4 bases from J, the gap between germline ends came to 14 bases. Per the germline V gene, CDR1 is LGHNA and CDR2 is YSLEER. The CDR3 loop reads CASSQAPGPPDTQYF. CDR3 DNA: TGCGCCAGCAGCCAGGCCCCGGGGCCGCCAGATACGCAGTATTTT.

The chain links TRBV7-3 to TRBJ2-1; D may be TRBD1 (5 bases). Germline V lookup: CDR1 SGHTA, CDR2 FQGTGA. With 1 base removed from V and 1 base from J, the gap between germline ends came to 8 bases. This CDR3 region has 15 residues. The CDR3 sequence is CASSLNSGSYNEQFF. The CDR3 DNA reads TGTGCCAGCAGCTTAAACTCAGGGTCCTACAATGAGCAGTTCTTC.

This rearrangement joins TRBV4-1 to TRBJ2-3; D is uncertain. Per the germline V gene, CDR1 is MGHRA and CDR2 is YSYEKL. This CDR3 comprises 16 residues. Trimming took off 1 base at V and 1 base at J, with 12 bases between the two ends. CDR3 nucleotide sequence: TGCGCCAGCAGCCAAGTGTCGCAGGACCGCACAGATACGCAGTATTTT. Amino acids: CASSQVSQDRTDTQYF.

This clonotype came up many times. The chain joins TRBV4-1 to TRBJ2-3, with D possibly TRBD1 on 6 matching bases. V gave up 0 bases and J gave up 4 bases, with 17 bases separating them. CDR1 is MGHRA and CDR2 is YSYEKL in the germline V gene. The CDR3 is 17 residues long. CDR3 sequence reads: CASSQDRGTRGSDTQYF. CDR3 sequence (DNA): TGCGCCAGCAGCCAAGATCGTGGGACAAGAGGGTCAGATACGCAGTATTTT.

This clonotype has a handful of counts. The V call is TRBV14, the J call TRBJ1-1; 8 bases agree with TRBD1. After removal of 3 bases from V and 11 bases from J, the junction contained 8 bases not matched to a gene. Germline V lookup: CDR1 SGHDN, CDR2 FVKESK. The CDR3 contains 13 residues. In DNA, the CDR3 is TGTGCCAGCAGCCATTCGGACAGGGTATATGCTTTCTTT. Its translation is CASSHSDRVYAFF.

This clonotype was counted between two and nine times. The chain carries TRBV27 and TRBJ1-2, with TRBD1 matching over 7 bases. The CDR3 spans 14 residues. CDR1 is MNHEY, CDR2 SMNVEV, per germline (reference sequence). J was trimmed by 4 bases and V by 5 bases; bases with no gene match: 7. CDR3: CASSPEGAAYGYTF. The CDR3 nucleotides read TGTGCCAGCAGTCCCGAGGGGGCCGCCTATGGCTACACCTTC.

This clonotype was recorded many times. The rearrangement uses TRBV4-1 and TRBJ2-5, with a possible D match to TRBD1 (6 bases). The CDR3 length is 18 residues. Germline lookup yields CDR1 MGHRA and CDR2 YSYEKL. Between the trimmed V and J ends, which lost 1 base and 2 bases, there was a span of 20 bases. The CDR3 sequence: CASSQAVPKAGVQETQYF. The CDR3 nucleotides are TGCGCCAGCAGCCAAGCCGTCCCTAAGGCAGGGGTTCAAGAGACCCAGTACTTC.

This clonotype has only a few counts. This rearrangement joins TRBV6-6 to TRBJ1-5; D call uncertain. The V end lost 0 bases, the J end lost 0 bases, and 12 bases lay between the germline ends. Germline CDR1 MNHNY, CDR2 SVGAGI (reference sequence). The CDR3 has 17 residues. The CDR3: CASSYSPGSSSNQPQHF. The CDR3 DNA reads as TGTGCCAGCAGTTACTCGCCGGGGTCGAGTAGCAATCAGCCCCAGCATTTT.

The chain employs TRBV6-5 and TRBJ2-2; TRBD1 or TRBD2 may be the D gene (5 bases each). Germline lookup yields CDR1 MNHEY and CDR2 SVGAGI. The CDR3 has 17 amino acids. Trimming shortened V by 0 bases and J by 7 bases, and 18 bases separated the two germline ends. CDR3 in amino acids: CASSYSGTADLGGELFF. The CDR3 region has the DNA TGTGCCAGCAGTTACTCCGGGACCGCCGATCTGGGCGGGGAGCTGTTTTTT.

This clonotype was counted only a few times. This sequence joins TRBV28 and TRBJ1-6, with TRBD1 matching over 7 bases. The CDR3 extends over 15 amino acids. V shed 5 bases and J 10 bases; nucleotides not matched to a gene: 11. Germline CDR1 and CDR2: MDHEN and SYDVKM. The CDR3 DNA follows: TGTGCCAGCAGTGCGACAGGGACAGATAGGTCACCCCTCCACTTT. Its protein product is CASSATGTDRSPLHF.

This clonotype has a handful of counts. This sequence joins TRBV6-5 and TRBJ2-7; a weak D match, TRBD1 (6 bases). The CDR3 length is 14 residues. The germline gives CDR1 MNHEY, CDR2 SVGAGI. Trimming cost V 2 bases and J 2 bases, with 10 bases left between them. DNA for the CDR3: TGTGCCAGCAGTTACGCAGGGGCGACCTACGAGCAGTACTTC. It encodes CASSYAGATYEQYF.

This clonotype occurred many times. The chain is built from TRBV18 and TRBJ2-3; TRBD1 aligns across 7 bases. This CDR3 has 15 amino acids. J gave up 0 bases and V 2 bases, and 2 bases lay outside the gene matches. In germline, CDR1 is KGHSH, CDR2 LQKENI. In nucleotides, the CDR3 is TGTGCCAGCTCACCAACAGGGGTTAGCACAGATACGCAGTATTTT. Protein sequence: CASSPTGVSTDTQYF.

This clonotype occurred a few times. The chain employs TRBV4-3 and TRBJ2-5; TRBD1 aligns across 8 bases. J lost 2 bases, V lost 3 bases, and 14 bases had no gene match. Germline V gives CDR1 LGHNA, CDR2 YSLEER. CDR3 length: 18 residues. CDR3 in amino acids: CASSHDSGQGLIQETQYF. The CDR3 DNA reads TGCGCCAGCAGCCATGACTCCGGACAGGGCCTAATTCAAGAGACCCAGTACTTC.

This clonotype was detected many times. The chain recombines TRBV6-6 with TRBJ1-1; TRBD1 matches at 9 bases. With 5 bases clipped from V and 4 bases from J, the junction kept 11 bases outside the gene matches. This CDR3 spans 16 amino acids. Germline CDR1 MNHNY, CDR2 SVGAGI (reference sequence). The CDR3 is CASSESGTGQGTEAFF. DNA for the CDR3: TGTGCCAGCAGTGAATCCGGGACAGGGCAGGGCACTGAAGCTTTCTTT.

This clonotype was recorded at least ten times. The chain has TRBV6-6 and TRBJ2-7, with 7 bases aligning to TRBD2. CDR3 length: 11 amino acids. Germline V gene sequence: CDR1 MNHNY, CDR2 SVGAGI (reference sequence). Trimming took 8 bases from V and 9 from J; bases not matched to a gene: 7. The CDR3 region has the DNA TGTGCCAGCTACGGGGAGGGATCGCAGTACGTC. It translates to CASYGEGSQYV.

The chain is built from TRBV19 and TRBJ2-7; tentatively, D is TRBD2 (7 bases). The germline V and J ends were trimmed by 2 bases and 8 bases, with 22 bases remaining between them. The CDR3 is 16 amino acids. CDR1 LNHDA and CDR2 SQIVND come from the germline V gene (reference sequence). CDR3 in amino acids: CASSIRGGTSPLQQYF. CDR3 bases: TGTGCCAGTAGTATAAGGGGGGGGACATCGCCTTTGCAGCAGTACTTC.

This clonotype showed up many times. It may be a read error: a sequence one base away is much more abundant. The chain links TRBV18 to TRBJ2-3; D is undetermined. Trimming left V 2 bases short and J 2 bases short, with 2 bases between. This CDR3 has 12 amino acids. Germline-derived CDR1 and CDR2 are KGHSH and LQKENI. The CDR3 is CASSPATDTQYF. CDR3 bases: TGTGCCAGCTCACCAGCCACAGATACGCAGTATTTT.

This clonotype was detected a few times. This chain connects TRBV3-1 to TRBJ1-1; TRBD1 aligns across 8 bases. The CDR3 extends over 13 amino acids. The germline CDR1 and CDR2 sequences are LGHDT and YNNKEL (reference sequence). With V trimmed by 6 bases and J by 5 bases, 5 bases remained unmatched. The CDR3 spells CASRRTGGTEAFF. CDR3 sequence (DNA): TGTGCCAGCAGGCGCACAGGGGGAACTGAAGCTTTCTTT.

This clonotype was seen more than once but under ten times. The chain is built from TRBV4-1 and TRBJ1-1, with no clear D. From germline, CDR1 is MGHRA and CDR2 YSYEKL. Trimming took off 6 bases at V and 7 bases at J, with 9 bases between the two ends. This CDR3 spans 11 amino acids. Written as DNA, the CDR3 is TGCGCCAGCAGGGACCCGGGTGAAGCTTTCTTT. Protein: CASRDPGEAFF.

In its sample, this clonotype was seen a few times. The chain carries TRBV4-3 and TRBJ2-7; 10 positions match TRBD1. The CDR3 totals 16 residues. The ends lost 3 bases at V and 0 bases at J; junction bases unmatched: 5. Germline loops: CDR1 LGHNA, CDR2 YSLEER. The CDR3 region has the DNA TGCGCCAGCAGCCAGGAGGGACAGGGGAGCTCCTACGAGCAGTACGTC. It yields the protein CASSQEGQGSSYEQYV.

V and J are TRBV7-2 and TRBJ1-6; a possible D gene is TRBD1 (5 bases). This CDR3 is 14 amino acids long. Germline V lookup: CDR1 SGHTA, CDR2 FQGNSA. V was cut by 1 base and J by 10 bases, with 11 bases left in between. The CDR3 DNA sequence: TGTGCCAGCAGCTTAGGACAGTCTGGGTCACCCCTCCACTTT. This sequence encodes CASSLGQSGSPLHF.

The chain has TRBV19 and TRBJ2-2; the D gene could be TRBD1 or TRBD2 (5 bases each). V shed 3 bases and J shed 5 bases, with 16 bases lying between them. There are 16 residues in the CDR3. Germline CDR1 reads LNHDA; CDR2 reads SQIVND (reference sequence). The CDR3 sequence: CASSISPGTFTGELFF. CDR3 coding DNA: TGTGCCAGTAGTATCTCACCCGGGACCTTTACCGGGGAGCTGTTTTTT.

This clonotype was seen many times. The gene calls are TRBV15 and TRBJ2-5; maybe TRBD2 (6 bases). The CDR3 has 15 amino acids. From germline, CDR1 is LNHNV and CDR2 YYDKDF (reference sequence). Between the trimmed V and J ends, which lost 3 bases and 3 bases, there was a span of 14 bases. The CDR3 loop reads CATSSVAGEEETQYF. For the CDR3, the DNA is TGTGCCACCAGCAGTGTCGCCGGGGAGGAAGAGACCCAGTACTTC.

There are a few counts of this clonotype. One end of the junction is discordant with germline, which a read error may explain. The rearrangement links TRBV2 to TRBJ2-4; no reliable D call. The length of the CDR3 is 13 residues. CDR1 and CDR2 (germline): SNHLY, FYNNEI. The CDR3 region is CASSEEIKNIQYF. CDR3 DNA sequence: TGTGCCAGCAGCGAAGAGATAAAAAACATTCAGTACTTC.

Here the CDR3 reads CASSNNRDIIVEAFF. CDR3 DNA: TGTGCCAGCAGCAATAATCGGGACATCATAGTGGAAGCTTTCTTT. The chain has TRBV7-2 and TRBJ1-1, with D possibly TRBD1 on 6 matching bases. Per the germline V gene, CDR1 is SGHTA and CDR2 is FQGNSA. The V end was cut by 5 bases, the J end by 8 bases, with 21 bases between. The CDR3 has 15 amino acids.

This clonotype was detected many times. The CDR3 nucleotides are TGTGCCAGCAGCTTGGGACAGGGGACCGGTGGCTACACCTTC. Amino acid sequence: CASSLGQGTGGYTF. The chain combines TRBV7-9 with TRBJ1-2; 10 nucleotides align to TRBD1. The trim removed 3 bases at V and 7 bases at J, leaving 5 bases unmatched. CDR1 and CDR2 from the germline V gene are SEHNR and FQNEAQ (reference sequence). The CDR3 has 14 amino acids. Full variable domain (remainder filled in from reference TRBV7-9 and TRBJ1-2): DTGVSQNPRHKITKRGQNVTFRCDPISEHNRLYWYRQTLGQGPEFLTYFQNEAQLEKSRLLSDRFSAERPKGSFSTLEIQRTEQGDSAMYLCASSLGQGTGGYTFGSGTRLTVV.

This clonotype came up many times. The chain links TRBV1 to TRBJ1-5. TRBV1 is reported as a pseudogene. This CDR3 comprises 13 residues. The CDR3 protein is CTSARAWREHQHF. The CDR3 region has the DNA TGCACCAGTGCTAGGGCTTGGAGGGAGCATCAGCATTTT.

This clonotype appeared a few times. The chain is built from TRBV20-1 and TRBJ2-1; D unresolved. Trimming shortened V by 4 bases and J by 12 bases, and 16 bases separated the two germline ends. Germline V gene lookup returns CDR1 DFQATT and CDR2 SNEGSKA (reference sequence). The CDR3 contains 12 residues. CDR3 amino acids: CSAKGITMRQFF. In DNA, the CDR3 is TGCAGTGCTAAGGGTATTACAATGAGGCAGTTCTTC.

At least ten counts were recorded for this clonotype. This rearrangement joins TRBV6-6 to TRBJ1-2; the D is unclear. This CDR3 is built from 11 residues. Germline lookup yields CDR1 MNHNY and CDR2 SVGAGI (reference sequence). Trimming took off 7 bases at V and 3 bases at J, with 6 bases between the two ends. CDR3 loop: CASTGDYGYTF. The DNA of the CDR3 is TGTGCCAGCACGGGCGACTATGGCTACACCTTC.